Below, 28 T cell receptor beta chains from the same sample are listed, as sequenced in a study of T cells in Graves' hyperthyroidism and ophthalmopathy. Amplification of TCR beta CDR3 regions used RNA as the template. A first-round RT-PCR of the TCR CDR3 used the HTBI primer set. Each CDR3 protein is one row after TCRdb ran MiXCR on the multiplex PCR reads. The repertoire has 340,000 or so distinct CDR3 sequences, 18% of them found once; the top ten carry under 55%. The sequencing input was blood. The receptors come from a woman aged 45 to 65 with Graves' hyperthyroidism.

This clonotype was found a few times. This chain uses TRBV11-2 with TRBJ2-5; tentatively, D is TRBD2 (5 bases). The germline V gene encodes CDR1 SGHAT and CDR2 FQNNGV. Trimming took 1 base from V and 2 from J, leaving 14 bases between them. The CDR3 loop spans 16 amino acids. The CDR3 bases are TGTGCCAGCAGCTTAGGTAGCGTGGGGTCTCAAGAGACCCAGTACTTC. Its protein product is CASSLGSVGSQETQYF.

This clonotype showed up just a few times. A read error may be the cause here, since a much bigger clone is one base away. The chain is built from TRBV27 and TRBJ2-1, with 8 nucleotides matching TRBD1. The CDR3 is 16 residues long. The junction had 14 bases not matched to a gene; V was cut back by 9 bases and J by 4 bases. Germline V CDR1 and CDR2: MNHEY, SMNVEV (reference sequence). As DNA, the CDR3 is TGTGCCAGGAGTGAGGGGGACAGACAGGGGTACAATGAGCAGTTCTTC. As protein: CARSEGDRQGYNEQFF.

This clonotype was picked up many times. This rearrangement joins TRBV27 to TRBJ2-5; D not resolved. The CDR3 has 15 residues. V lost 2 bases and J lost 2, with 12 bases in between. CDR1 and CDR2 (germline): MNHEY, SMNVEV (reference sequence). The chain's CDR3 is CASSLHPGAQETQYF. The CDR3 coding sequence is TGTGCCAGCAGTTTACACCCAGGAGCACAAGAGACCCAGTACTTC.

This clonotype was observed once. The V call is TRBV7-9, the J call TRBJ2-2; 9 nucleotides align to TRBD2. V was pared by 3 bases and J by 0 bases, with 11 bases of the junction left unmatched. The CDR3 runs 19 residues. Per the germline V gene, CDR1 is SEHNR and CDR2 is FQNEAQ (reference sequence). The CDR3 sequence: CASSFHRGRLAANTGELFF. CDR3 nucleotide sequence: TGTGCCAGCAGCTTCCACAGGGGCCGACTAGCGGCGAACACCGGGGAGCTGTTTTTT.

The J gene is TRBJ2-2, the V gene TRBV6-5; the D is unclear. The V and J ends lost 0 bases and 2 bases respectively, with 4 bases between them. Germline assignment: CDR1 MNHEY and CDR2 SVGAGI. This CDR3 spans 14 amino acids. The CDR3 here is CASSYSVNTGELFF. The CDR3 bases are TGTGCCAGCAGTTACTCGGTAAACACCGGGGAGCTGTTTTTT.

The chain uses TRBV7-2 and TRBJ1-1, with D possibly matching TRBD1 (6 bases). The CDR3 totals 15 residues. The V gene lost 3 bases and the J gene lost 1 base, with 12 bases spanning the gap. The germline CDR1 and CDR2 sequences are SGHTA and FQGNSA. The CDR3, as DNA: TGTGCCAGCAGCTTTACAGGGCTAACGAACACTGAAGCTTTCTTT. Its protein product is CASSFTGLTNTEAFF. Together with reference TRBV7-2 and TRBJ1-1, the CDR3 gives the full variable domain: GAGVSQSPSNKVTEKGKDVELRCDPISGHTALYWYRQSLGQGLEFLIYFQGNSAPDKSGLPSDRFSAERTGGSVSTLTIQRTQQEDSAVYLCASSFTGLTNTEAFFGQGTRLTVV.

In this sample, this clonotype turned up a few times. The chain uses TRBV19 and TRBJ1-1, with D unclear. This CDR3 spans 14 amino acids. Germline V CDR1 and CDR2: LNHDA, SQIVND (reference sequence). Trimming took 5 bases from V and 7 from J, leaving 17 bases between them. The CDR3 bases are TGTGCCAGTAGTGCTAGAAGGAGTGGAGATGAAGCTTTCTTT. Protein product: CASSARRSGDEAFF.

This clonotype was recorded a few times. The J gene is TRBJ1-1, the V gene TRBV19; possible D gene TRBD1, 6 bases. Germline V gene lookup returns CDR1 LNHDA and CDR2 SQIVND (reference sequence). This CDR3 region has 15 residues. V lost 5 bases, J lost 6 bases, and 19 bases lay in between. The chain's CDR3 is CASSPYLRGSSEAFF. The CDR3, as DNA: TGTGCCAGTAGTCCGTACCTCAGGGGTTCATCTGAAGCTTTCTTT.

This chain uses TRBV6-5 with TRBJ2-1; D is unresolved. V lost 0 bases and J 8 bases, leaving 8 bases between the germline ends. This CDR3 contains 13 residues. Germline V CDR1 and CDR2: MNHEY, SVGAGI. This CDR3 reads CASSYSDSYEQFF. As DNA, the CDR3 is TGTGCCAGCAGTTACTCCGACTCCTATGAGCAGTTCTTC.

This clonotype was seen a few times. The rearrangement uses TRBV28 and TRBJ1-3, with D maybe TRBD1 (6 bases). Trimming cost V 3 bases and J 0 bases, with 9 bases left between them. This CDR3 is built from 15 residues. In germline, CDR1 is MDHEN, CDR2 SYDVKM. In nucleotides, the CDR3 is TGTGCCAGCAGTTTGCCAGGGGCCTCTGGAAACACCATATATTTT. Its translation is CASSLPGASGNTIYF.

This clonotype was detected ten times or more. The chain combines TRBV10-3 with TRBJ1-1, with D perhaps TRBD1 (6 bases). CDR3 length: 18 residues. V shed 6 bases and J shed 3 bases, with 26 bases lying between them. CDR1 and CDR2 (germline): ENHRY, SYGVKD. CDR3 sequence: CAISDSQGWYLGDTEAFF. For the CDR3, the DNA is TGTGCCATCAGCGATAGCCAGGGGTGGTATTTGGGTGACACTGAAGCTTTCTTT.

This clonotype came up many times. The genes are TRBV7-8 and TRBJ1-2, with 10 bases matching TRBD1. The CDR3 is 15 residues long. Germline lookup yields CDR1 SGHVS and CDR2 FQNEAQ. Unmatched junction bases numbered 4, after V lost 2 bases and J lost 4 bases. The CDR3 is CASSLTGQGGYGYTF. CDR3 DNA sequence: TGTGCCAGCAGCTTAACCGGACAGGGGGGCTATGGCTACACCTTC.

This chain connects TRBV30 to TRBJ2-2, with D unclear. Deletions cut 3 bases from V and 0 bases from J, with 14 bases between. The CDR3 runs 16 residues. Germline values: CDR1 GTSNPN, CDR2 SVGIG (reference sequence). The CDR3 is CAWRAQNTPNTGELFF. In DNA, the CDR3 is TGTGCCTGGAGAGCCCAGAACACCCCGAACACCGGGGAGCTGTTTTTT.

The chain couples TRBV5-1 to TRBJ1-2, with D unclear. This CDR3 has 12 amino acids. Germline V gene data show CDR1 as SGHRS and CDR2 as YFSETQ. Trimming shortened V by 0 bases and J by 8 bases, and 8 bases separated the two germline ends. The CDR3 sequence: CASSLETGGYTF. The CDR3 nucleotides read TGCGCCAGCAGCTTGGAAACGGGGGGCTACACCTTC. The entire variable domain, with the rest obtained from reference TRBV5-1 and TRBJ1-2, is as follows: KAGVTQTPRYLIKTRGQQVTLSCSPISGHRSVSWYQQTPGQGLQFLFEYFSETQRNKGNFPGRFSGRQFSNSRSEMNVSTLELGDSALYLCASSLETGGYTFGSGTRLTVV.

This clonotype has at least ten counts. The chain combines TRBV6-1 with TRBJ1-2, with D unclear. Germline-derived CDR1 and CDR2 are MNHNS and SASEGT. V was clipped by 7 bases and J by 3 bases, with 9 bases between them. The CDR3 runs to 12 residues. CDR3 sequence: CASKNKYYGYTF. CDR3 coding DNA: TGTGCCAGCAAAAACAAGTACTATGGCTACACCTTC.

The rearrangement joins TRBV6-1 to TRBJ1-3, with a tentative D call TRBD1 (5 bases). CDR1 and CDR2 from the germline V gene are MNHNS and SASEGT. There are 15 residues in the CDR3. The V end lost 8 bases, the J end lost 2 bases, and 16 bases lay between the germline ends. This CDR3 reads CASARTQGTGNTIYF. The CDR3, as DNA: TGTGCCAGCGCACGAACTCAGGGAACTGGAAACACCATATATTTT.

The J gene is TRBJ2-1, the V gene TRBV20-1; tentative D call: TRBD1 (5 bases). The CDR3 covers 16 residues. Germline V lookup: CDR1 DFQATT, CDR2 SNEGSKA (reference sequence). With 0 bases removed from V and 8 bases from J, the gap between germline ends came to 20 bases. CDR3 in DNA: TGCAGTGCTAGAGATGACGGCAGGGCCCTGGTCGATGAGCAGTTCTTC. This gives the protein CSARDDGRALVDEQFF.

This rearrangement joins TRBV12-3 or TRBV12-4 to TRBJ1-1; D is ambiguous. The V end was cut by 6 bases, the J end by 7 bases, with 9 bases between. The CDR3 is 11 amino acids. CDR3 coding DNA: TGTGCCAGCAGCAAGTCAGTTGAAGCTTTCTTT. This sequence encodes CASSKSVEAFF.

The chain links TRBV6-1 to TRBJ2-6, with D unclear. Germline V lookup: CDR1 MNHNS, CDR2 SASEGT. V gave up 0 bases and J gave up 1 base, with 4 bases separating them. There are 15 residues in the CDR3. The CDR3 reads CASSEAGSGANVLTF. In DNA, the CDR3 is TGTGCCAGCAGTGAAGCGGGATCTGGGGCCAACGTCCTGACTTTC.

This chain uses TRBV5-6 with TRBJ2-1, with 10 bases lining up with TRBD1. Germline V gene data show CDR1 as SGHDT and CDR2 as YYEEEE. J lost 2 bases, V lost 3 bases, and 2 bases had no gene match. The CDR3 consists of 15 residues. In DNA, the CDR3 is TGTGCCAGCAGCTACGGGACAGGGGCCTACAATGAGCAGTTCTTC. Translated: CASSYGTGAYNEQFF.

This clonotype was found a few times. The rearrangement uses TRBV7-4 and TRBJ1-3, with D unresolved. The CDR3 extends over 15 amino acids. Germline lookup yields CDR1 SGHVT and CDR2 SQSDAQ. The V and J ends lost 5 bases and 0 bases respectively, with 11 bases between them. The CDR3 loop reads CASSPDASSGNTIYF. The DNA for the CDR3 is TGTGCCAGCAGCCCGGACGCAAGCTCTGGAAACACCATATATTTT.

This chain uses TRBV20-1 with TRBJ1-1; 12 bases map to TRBD1. The CDR3 covers 15 residues. V lost 5 bases and J lost 0; bases outside the gene matches: 4. CDR1 and CDR2 (germline): DFQATT, SNEGSKA (reference sequence). CDR3 in amino acids: CSALGTGGLNTEAFF. In DNA form, the CDR3 reads TGCAGTGCTCTAGGGACAGGGGGCTTGAACACTGAAGCTTTCTTT.

This clonotype has ten or more counts. The chain combines TRBV10-2 with TRBJ2-5, with D hard to call. The CDR3 totals 14 residues. Per germline, CDR1 WSHSY and CDR2 SAAADI. V was pared by 2 bases and J by 5 bases, with 12 bases between. CDR3 loop: CASSEMSSRETQYF. The CDR3 DNA reads as TGCGCCAGCAGTGAGATGTCTTCGAGGGAGACCCAGTACTTC.

This clonotype was recorded at least ten times. The rearrangement joins TRBV7-3 to TRBJ2-3; tentative D call: TRBD1 (6 bases). Germline V lookup: CDR1 SGHTA, CDR2 FQGTGA. This CDR3 region has 13 residues. Trimming took off 5 bases at V and 4 bases at J, with 10 bases between the two ends. For the CDR3, the DNA is TGTGCCAGCAGCCCAACAGGGTCAGATACGCAGTATTTT. Residues: CASSPTGSDTQYF. The full variable domain, in which reference TRBV7-3 and TRBJ2-3 provide the parts outside the CDR3, is GAGVSQTPSNKVTEKGKYVELRCDPISGHTALYWYRQSLGQGPEFLIYFQGTGAADDSGLPNDRFFAVRPEGSVSTLKIQRTERGDSAVYLCASSPTGSDTQYFGPGTRLTVL.

This clonotype came up once. This chain links TRBV12-3 or TRBV12-4 with TRBJ2-6; the D is unclear. The V end was cut by 0 bases, the J end by 0 bases, with 6 bases between. This CDR3 has 16 residues. CDR3 loop: CASSLARPSGANVLTF. The CDR3 DNA reads as TGTGCCAGCAGTTTAGCCCGTCCCTCTGGGGCCAACGTCCTGACTTTC.

The chain links TRBV7-9 to TRBJ1-2; no clear D. This CDR3 spans 16 amino acids. V lost 5 bases to trimming and J lost 0 bases, with 16 bases between them. Germline assignment: CDR1 SEHNR and CDR2 FQNEAQ (reference sequence). DNA of the CDR3: TGTGCCAGCAGCCGATGGATCCTCCAGTCTAACTATGGCTACACCTTC. Protein product: CASSRWILQSNYGYTF.

This clonotype was seen many times. The chain uses TRBV6-1 and TRBJ2-7; D is unresolved. The CDR3 is 14 amino acids. CDR1 MNHNS and CDR2 SASEGT come from the germline V gene. V gave up 4 bases and J gave up 2 bases, with 12 bases separating them. The CDR3 nucleotides are TGTGCCAGCAGTGTGCCTTCGCTTCCCTACGAGCAGTACTTC. Protein: CASSVPSLPYEQYF.

This chain joins TRBV10-3 and TRBJ2-6; D is ambiguous. Deletions cut 3 bases from V and 0 bases from J, with 9 bases between. The CDR3 runs 16 residues. Germline V CDR1 and CDR2: ENHRY, SYGVKD. The CDR3 region is CAISDGYSSGANVLTF. The CDR3 DNA is TGTGCCATCAGTGATGGGTACAGCTCTGGGGCCAACGTCCTGACTTTC.